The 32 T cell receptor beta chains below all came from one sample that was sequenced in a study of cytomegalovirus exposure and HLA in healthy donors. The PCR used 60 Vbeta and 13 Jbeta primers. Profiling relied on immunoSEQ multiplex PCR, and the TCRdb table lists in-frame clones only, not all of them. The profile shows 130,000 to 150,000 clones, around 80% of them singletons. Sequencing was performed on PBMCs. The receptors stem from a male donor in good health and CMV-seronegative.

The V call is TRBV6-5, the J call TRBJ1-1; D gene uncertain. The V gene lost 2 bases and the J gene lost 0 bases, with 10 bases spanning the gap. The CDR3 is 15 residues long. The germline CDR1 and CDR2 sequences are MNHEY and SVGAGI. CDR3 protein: CASSYGEILNTEAFF. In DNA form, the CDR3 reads TGTGCCAGCAGTTACGGAGAGATTTTGAACACTGAAGCTTTCTTT.

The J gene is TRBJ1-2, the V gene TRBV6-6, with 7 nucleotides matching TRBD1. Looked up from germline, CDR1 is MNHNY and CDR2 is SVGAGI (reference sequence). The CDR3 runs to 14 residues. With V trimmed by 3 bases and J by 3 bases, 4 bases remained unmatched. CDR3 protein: CASSYRTGDYGYTF. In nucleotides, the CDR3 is TGTGCCAGCAGTTATAGAACAGGGGACTATGGCTACACCTTC.

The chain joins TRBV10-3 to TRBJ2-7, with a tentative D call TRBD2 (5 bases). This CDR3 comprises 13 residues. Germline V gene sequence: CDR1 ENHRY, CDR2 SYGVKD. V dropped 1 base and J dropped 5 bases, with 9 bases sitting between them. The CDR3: CAISEWESDEQYF. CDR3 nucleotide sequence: TGTGCCATCAGTGAGTGGGAGTCGGACGAGCAGTACTTC.

The CDR3 loop is CASSEQGPSTGELFF. The CDR3 nucleotides read TGTGCCAGCAGTGAACAGGGGCCTAGTACCGGGGAGCTGTTTTTT. The chain combines TRBV2 with TRBJ2-2, with D tentatively TRBD1 (6 bases). With 2 bases removed from V and 5 bases from J, the gap between germline ends came to 12 bases. CDR1 is SNHLY and CDR2 is FYNNEI in the germline V gene. The CDR3 totals 15 residues.

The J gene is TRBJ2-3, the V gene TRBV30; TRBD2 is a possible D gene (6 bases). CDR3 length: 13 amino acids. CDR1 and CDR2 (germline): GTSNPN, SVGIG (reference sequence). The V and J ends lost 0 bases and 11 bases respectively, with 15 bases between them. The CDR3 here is CAWSVGAGSMQYF. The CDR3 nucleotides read TGTGCCTGGAGTGTAGGGGCGGGGTCAATGCAGTATTTT.

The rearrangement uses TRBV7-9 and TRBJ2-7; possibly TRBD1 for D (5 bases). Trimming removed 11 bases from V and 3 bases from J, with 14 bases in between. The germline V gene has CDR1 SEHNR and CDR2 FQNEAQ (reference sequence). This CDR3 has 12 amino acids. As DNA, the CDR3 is TGTGCCGGGGAACAGGACCACTACGAGCAGTACTTC. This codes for CAGEQDHYEQYF.

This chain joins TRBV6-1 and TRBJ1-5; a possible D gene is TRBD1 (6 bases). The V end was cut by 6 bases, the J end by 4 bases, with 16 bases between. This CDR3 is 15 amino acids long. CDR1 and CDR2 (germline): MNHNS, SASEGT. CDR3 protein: CASRNGGQTNQPQHF. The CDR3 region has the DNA TGTGCCAGCAGAAACGGGGGGCAAACTAATCAGCCCCAGCATTTT.

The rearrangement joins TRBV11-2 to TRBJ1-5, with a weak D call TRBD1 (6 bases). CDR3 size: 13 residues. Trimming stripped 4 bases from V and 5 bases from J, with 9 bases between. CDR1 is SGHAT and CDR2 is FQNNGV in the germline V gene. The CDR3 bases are TGTGCCAGCAGCTCAGGGGACGATCAGCCCCAGCATTTT. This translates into CASSSGDDQPQHF. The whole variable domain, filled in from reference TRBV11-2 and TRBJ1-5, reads EAGVAQSPRYKIIEKRQSVAFWCNPISGHATLYWYQQILGQGPKLLIQFQNNGVVDDSQLPKDRFSAERLKGVDSTLKIQPAKLEDSAVYLCASSSGDDQPQHFGDGTRLSIL.

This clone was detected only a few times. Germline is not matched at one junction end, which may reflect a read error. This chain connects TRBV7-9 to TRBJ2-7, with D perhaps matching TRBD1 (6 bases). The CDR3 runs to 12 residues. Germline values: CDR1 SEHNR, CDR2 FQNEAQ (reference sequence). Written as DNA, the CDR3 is TGTTCCAGCAGCACACAGGGAGCCGAGCAGTACTTC. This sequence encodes CSSSTQGAEQYF.

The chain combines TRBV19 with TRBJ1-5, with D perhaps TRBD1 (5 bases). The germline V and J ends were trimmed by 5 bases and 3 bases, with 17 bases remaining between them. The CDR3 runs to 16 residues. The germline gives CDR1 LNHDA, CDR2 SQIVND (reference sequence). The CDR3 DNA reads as TGTGCCAGTAGTGTGGGCGTCCGGGACTACAATCAGCCCCAGCATTTT. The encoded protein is CASSVGVRDYNQPQHF. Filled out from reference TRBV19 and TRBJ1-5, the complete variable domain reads DGGITQSPKYLFRKEGQNVTLSCEQNLNHDAMYWYRQDPGQGLRLIYYSQIVNDFQKGDIAEGYSVSREKKESFPLTVTSAQKNPTAFYLCASSVGVRDYNQPQHFGDGTRLSIL.

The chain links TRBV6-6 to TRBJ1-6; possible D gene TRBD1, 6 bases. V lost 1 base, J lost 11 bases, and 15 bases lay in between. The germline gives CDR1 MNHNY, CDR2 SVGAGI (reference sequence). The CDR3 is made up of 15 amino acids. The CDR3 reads CASSYWAGVEAPLHF. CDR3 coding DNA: TGTGCCAGCAGTTACTGGGCAGGGGTGGAGGCACCCCTCCACTTT.

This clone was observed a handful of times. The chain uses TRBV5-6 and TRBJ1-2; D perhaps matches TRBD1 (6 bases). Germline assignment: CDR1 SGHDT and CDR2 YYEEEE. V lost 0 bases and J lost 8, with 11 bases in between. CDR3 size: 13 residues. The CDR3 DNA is TGTGCCAGCAGCTTGGCCCCAGGGGAGGGCTACACCTTC. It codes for CASSLAPGEGYTF. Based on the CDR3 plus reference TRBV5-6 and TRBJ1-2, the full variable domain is DAGVTQSPTHLIKTRGQQVTLRCSPKSGHDTVSWYQQALGQGPQFIFQYYEEEERQRGNFPDRFSGHQFPNYSSELNVNALLLGDSALYLCASSLAPGEGYTFGSGTRLTVV.

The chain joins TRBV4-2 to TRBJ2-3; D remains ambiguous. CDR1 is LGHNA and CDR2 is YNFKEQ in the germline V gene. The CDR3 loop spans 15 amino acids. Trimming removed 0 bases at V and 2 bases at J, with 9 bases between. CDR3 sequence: CASSQDYGFTDTQYF. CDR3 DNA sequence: TGTGCCAGCAGCCAAGATTACGGGTTCACAGATACGCAGTATTTT.

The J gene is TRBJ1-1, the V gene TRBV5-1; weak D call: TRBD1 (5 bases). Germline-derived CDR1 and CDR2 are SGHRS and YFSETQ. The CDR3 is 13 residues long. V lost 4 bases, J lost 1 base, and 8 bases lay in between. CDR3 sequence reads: CASSPGPNTEAFF. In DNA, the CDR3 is TGCGCCAGCAGCCCAGGGCCGAACACTGAAGCTTTCTTT.

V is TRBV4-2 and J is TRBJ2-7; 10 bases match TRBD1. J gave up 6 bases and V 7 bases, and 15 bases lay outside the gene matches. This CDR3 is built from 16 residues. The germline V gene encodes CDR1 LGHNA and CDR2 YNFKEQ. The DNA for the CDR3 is TGTGCCAGCACCCCGGGCGTCGGGACAGGGGTCGGCGAGCAGTACTTC. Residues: CASTPGVGTGVGEQYF.

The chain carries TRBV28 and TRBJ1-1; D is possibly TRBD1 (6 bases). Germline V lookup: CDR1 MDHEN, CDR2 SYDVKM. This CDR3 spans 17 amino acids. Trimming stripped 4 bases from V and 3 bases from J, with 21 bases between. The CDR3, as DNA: TGTGCCAGCAGTTCAGGGGCCGCAGGGTCGAGAGACACTGAAGCTTTCTTT. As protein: CASSSGAAGSRDTEAFF.

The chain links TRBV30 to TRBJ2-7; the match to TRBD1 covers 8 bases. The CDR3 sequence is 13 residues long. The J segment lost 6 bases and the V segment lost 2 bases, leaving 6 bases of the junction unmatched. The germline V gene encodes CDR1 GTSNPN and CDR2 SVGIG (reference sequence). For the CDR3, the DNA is TGTGCCTGGAGTTCCTTCACAGGGGGCGAGCAGTACTTC. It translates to CAWSSFTGGEQYF.

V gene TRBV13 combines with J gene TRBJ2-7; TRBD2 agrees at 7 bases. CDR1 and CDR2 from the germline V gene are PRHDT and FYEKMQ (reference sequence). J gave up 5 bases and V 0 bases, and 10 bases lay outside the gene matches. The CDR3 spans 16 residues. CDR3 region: CASSLGGGSEENEQYF. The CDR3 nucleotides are TGTGCCAGCAGCTTAGGCGGGGGGTCGGAGGAGAACGAGCAGTACTTC.

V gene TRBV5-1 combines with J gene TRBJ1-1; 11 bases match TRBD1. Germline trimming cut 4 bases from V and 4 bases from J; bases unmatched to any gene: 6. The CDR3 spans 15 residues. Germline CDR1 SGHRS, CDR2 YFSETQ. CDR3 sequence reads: CASSPTGTGGTEAFF. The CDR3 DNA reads TGCGCCAGCAGCCCAACCGGGACAGGGGGCACTGAAGCTTTCTTT. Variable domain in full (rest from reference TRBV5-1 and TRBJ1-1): KAGVTQTPRYLIKTRGQQVTLSCSPISGHRSVSWYQQTPGQGLQFLFEYFSETQRNKGNFPGRFSGRQFSNSRSEMNVSTLELGDSALYLCASSPTGTGGTEAFFGQGTRLTVV.

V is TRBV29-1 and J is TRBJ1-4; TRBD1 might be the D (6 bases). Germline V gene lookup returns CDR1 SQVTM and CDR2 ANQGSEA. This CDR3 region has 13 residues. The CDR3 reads CGGGASGREKLFF. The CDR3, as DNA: TGCGGTGGGGGGGCCTCTGGACGTGAAAAACTGTTTTTT.

CDR3 bases: TGTGCCAGCAGTCCCGACGTCGGTCAGGGGCAGTACTTC. Translated, it gives CASSPDVGQGQYF. This chain joins TRBV7-7 and TRBJ2-7; D is possibly TRBD1 (5 bases). This CDR3 region has 13 residues. Germline V gives CDR1 SSHAT, CDR2 FNYEAQ (reference sequence). The V gene lost 6 bases and the J gene lost 9 bases, with 18 bases spanning the gap.

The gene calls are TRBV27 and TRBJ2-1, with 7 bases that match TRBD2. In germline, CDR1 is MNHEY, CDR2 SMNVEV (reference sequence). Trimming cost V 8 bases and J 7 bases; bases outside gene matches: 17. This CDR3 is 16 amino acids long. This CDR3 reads CASSYPGPGGRNEQFF. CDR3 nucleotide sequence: TGTGCCAGCTCTTACCCCGGGCCGGGGGGACGTAATGAGCAGTTCTTC.

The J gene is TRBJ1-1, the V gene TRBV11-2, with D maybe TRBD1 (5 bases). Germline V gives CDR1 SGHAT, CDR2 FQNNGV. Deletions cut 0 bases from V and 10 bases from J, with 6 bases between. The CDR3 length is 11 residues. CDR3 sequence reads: CASSLEGGAFF. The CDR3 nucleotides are TGTGCCAGCAGCTTAGAGGGGGGAGCTTTCTTT.

CDR3 nucleotides: TGTGCCAGCAGCTTTGACAGGGGGCTTCAAGAGACCCAGTACTTC. Protein: CASSFDRGLQETQYF. The chain carries TRBV7-9 and TRBJ2-5, with TRBD1 identical over 10 bases. Trimming at V came to 3 bases and at J to 2 bases, leaving 3 bases not matched to a gene. CDR3 size: 15 residues. From germline, CDR1 is SEHNR and CDR2 FQNEAQ (reference sequence).

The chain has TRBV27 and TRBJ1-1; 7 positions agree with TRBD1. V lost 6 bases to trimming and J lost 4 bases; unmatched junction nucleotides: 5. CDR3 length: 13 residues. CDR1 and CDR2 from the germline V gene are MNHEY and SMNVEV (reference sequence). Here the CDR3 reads CASRVAGGTEAFF. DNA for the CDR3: TGTGCCAGCAGAGTGGCAGGGGGCACTGAAGCTTTCTTT.

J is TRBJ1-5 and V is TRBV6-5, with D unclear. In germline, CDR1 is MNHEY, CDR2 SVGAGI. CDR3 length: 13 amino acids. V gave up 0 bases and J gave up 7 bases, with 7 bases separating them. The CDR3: CASSYSAGQPQHF. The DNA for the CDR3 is TGTGCCAGCAGTTACTCTGCGGGACAGCCCCAGCATTTT.

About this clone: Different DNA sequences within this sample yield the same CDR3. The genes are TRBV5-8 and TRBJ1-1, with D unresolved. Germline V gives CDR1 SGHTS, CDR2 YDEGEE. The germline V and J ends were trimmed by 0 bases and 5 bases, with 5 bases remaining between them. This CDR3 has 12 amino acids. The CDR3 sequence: CASSLVTTEAFF. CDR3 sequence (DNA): TGTGCCAGCAGCTTGGTTACTACTGAAGCTTTCTTT.

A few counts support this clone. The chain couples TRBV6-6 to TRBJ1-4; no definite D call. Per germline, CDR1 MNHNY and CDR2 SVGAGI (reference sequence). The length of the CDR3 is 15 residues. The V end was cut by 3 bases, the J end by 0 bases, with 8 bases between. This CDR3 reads CASSYYSPTNEKLFF. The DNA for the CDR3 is TGTGCCAGCAGTTATTACAGTCCAACTAATGAAAAACTGTTTTTT.

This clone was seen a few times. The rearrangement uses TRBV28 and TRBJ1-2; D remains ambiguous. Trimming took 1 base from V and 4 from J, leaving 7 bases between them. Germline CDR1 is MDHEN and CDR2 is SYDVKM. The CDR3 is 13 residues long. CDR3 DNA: TGTGCCAGCAGTTTATCGGGAGTCTATGGCTACACCTTC. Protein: CASSLSGVYGYTF.

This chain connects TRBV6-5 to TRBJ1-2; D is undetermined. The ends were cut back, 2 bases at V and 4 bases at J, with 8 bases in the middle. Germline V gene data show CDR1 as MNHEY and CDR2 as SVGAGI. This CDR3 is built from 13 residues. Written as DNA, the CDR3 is TGTGCCAGCAGTTACGAGGTTGGCTATGGCTACACCTTC. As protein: CASSYEVGYGYTF.

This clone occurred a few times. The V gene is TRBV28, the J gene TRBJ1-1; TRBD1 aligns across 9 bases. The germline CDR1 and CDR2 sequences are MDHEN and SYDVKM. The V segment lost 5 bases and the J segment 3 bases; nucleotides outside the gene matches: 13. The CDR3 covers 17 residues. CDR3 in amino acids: CASSLGDRVLLYTEAFF. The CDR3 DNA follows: TGTGCCAGCAGTCTCGGGGACAGGGTACTCTTATACACTGAAGCTTTCTTT.

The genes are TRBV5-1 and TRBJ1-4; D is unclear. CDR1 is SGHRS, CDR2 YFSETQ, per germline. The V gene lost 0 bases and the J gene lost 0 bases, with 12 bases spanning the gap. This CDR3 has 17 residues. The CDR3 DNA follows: TGCGCCAGCAGCTTGGCCGGGGATCCTGCAACTAATGAAAAACTGTTTTTT. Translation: CASSLAGDPATNEKLFF.